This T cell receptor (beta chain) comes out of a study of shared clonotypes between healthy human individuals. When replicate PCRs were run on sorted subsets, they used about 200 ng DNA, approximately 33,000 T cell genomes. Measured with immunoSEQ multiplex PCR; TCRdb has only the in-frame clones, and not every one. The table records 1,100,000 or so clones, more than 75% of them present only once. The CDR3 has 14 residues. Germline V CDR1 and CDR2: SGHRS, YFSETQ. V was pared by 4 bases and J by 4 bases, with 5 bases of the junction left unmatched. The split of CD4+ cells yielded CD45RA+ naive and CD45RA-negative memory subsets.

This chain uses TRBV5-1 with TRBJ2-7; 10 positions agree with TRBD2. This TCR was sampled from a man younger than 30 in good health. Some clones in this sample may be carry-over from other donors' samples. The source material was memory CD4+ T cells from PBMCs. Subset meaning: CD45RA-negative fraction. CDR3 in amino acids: CASSLSGRPYEQYF. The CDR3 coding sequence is TGCGCCAGCAGCCTTAGCGGGAGGCCGTACGAGCAGTACTTC.